The 27 T cell receptor beta chains in this list originate from one sample, sequenced in a study of blood T cell repertoires in COVID-19 (dated by TCRdb to 2019 to 2021). Library generation was performed with the immunoSEQ multiplex PCR assay. Not all clones reach the TCRdb copy of this immuneACCESS table, which keeps in-frame sequences only. Checked studies attribute under half of the gap to unresolved V genes and leave the rest unexplained. The table for this sample lists 150,000 to 200,000 clones; approximately 86% of them were counted only once. The ten biggest clones cover under 9.5% of the sample. The sequenced sample was peripheral blood. The source of these receptors is a man aged 45-60 years with active or convalescent COVID-19.

The chain is built from TRBV3-1 (or the pseudogene TRBV3-2) and TRBJ1-1; maybe TRBD1 (5 bases). Germline CDR1 LGHDT, CDR2 YNNKEL (reference sequence). This CDR3 spans 14 amino acids. The V end was cut by 0 bases, the J end by 4 bases, with 9 bases between. CDR3 in DNA: TGTGCCAGCAGCCAAGATCAGGGATTCACTGAAGCTTTCTTT. This sequence encodes CASSQDQGFTEAFF.

This clone is a singleton in its sample. J is TRBJ1-3 and V is TRBV28, with TRBD1 identical over 10 bases. The CDR3 is 15 residues long. Germline V gives CDR1 MDHEN, CDR2 SYDVKM. Trimming cost V 6 bases and J 7 bases; bases outside gene matches: 9. This CDR3 is CASRQGGTGVNTIYF. In DNA form, the CDR3 reads TGTGCCAGCAGACAGGGGGGGACAGGGGTCAACACCATATATTTT.

This chain joins TRBV4-2 and TRBJ2-2; a weak D match, TRBD1 (6 bases). The ends were cut back, 0 bases at V and 3 bases at J, with 17 bases in the middle. The germline V gene encodes CDR1 LGHNA and CDR2 YNFKEQ. This CDR3 is built from 18 residues. The CDR3, as DNA: TGTGCCAGCAGCCAAGAGATTGGGGGCAGGGTTGACACCGGGGAGCTGTTTTTT. Translating gives CASSQEIGGRVDTGELFF.

V usage is TRBV7-2 and J usage is TRBJ2-7; TRBD1 matches 9 bases. The J segment lost 7 bases and the V segment lost 3 bases, leaving 10 bases of the junction unmatched. There are 15 residues in the CDR3. The germline V gene encodes CDR1 SGHTA and CDR2 FQGNSA. CDR3 DNA: TGTGCCAGCAGCTTCCCGGGACAGGGATTCTTTGAGCAGTACTTC. Translating gives CASSFPGQGFFEQYF.

This rearrangement joins TRBV5-4 to TRBJ2-1; no firm D call. Trimming shortened V by 4 bases and J by 8 bases, and 16 bases separated the two germline ends. CDR1 is SGHNT, CDR2 YYREEE, per germline (reference sequence). The CDR3 runs to 14 residues. CDR3 DNA sequence: TGTGCCAGCAGCCATACTACGAGGTTGGATGAGCAGTTCTTC. It codes for CASSHTTRLDEQFF.

The V gene is TRBV7-2, the J gene TRBJ2-5; 8 bases agree with TRBD2. V lost 3 bases and J lost 2; bases outside the gene matches: 8. The CDR3 spans 16 residues. The germline CDR1 and CDR2 sequences are SGHTA and FQGNSA. CDR3 DNA sequence: TGTGCCAGCAGCTTCTCCGGGGGGGCCCCACAAGAGACCCAGTACTTC. Translation gives CASSFSGGAPQETQYF.

The chain links TRBV5-1 to TRBJ2-2, with D possibly matching TRBD1 (5 bases). Germline lookup yields CDR1 SGHRS and CDR2 YFSETQ. V was cut by 2 bases and J by 5 bases, with 10 bases left in between. This CDR3 is 14 amino acids long. The chain's CDR3 is CASSFDGATGELFF. DNA for the CDR3: TGCGCCAGCAGCTTCGATGGGGCTACCGGGGAGCTGTTTTTT.

The rearrangement uses TRBV6-1 and TRBJ1-6; no definite D call. Trimming stripped 2 bases from V and 7 bases from J, with 6 bases between. Germline lookup yields CDR1 MNHNS and CDR2 SASEGT. CDR3 length: 13 amino acids. The CDR3 nucleotides are TGTGCCAGCAGTGAACCCGGGAATTCACCCCTCCACTTT. Residues: CASSEPGNSPLHF.

The chain employs TRBV29-1 and TRBJ1-1, with 9 bases identical to TRBD1. The CDR3 sequence is 12 residues long. The germline gives CDR1 SQVTM, CDR2 ANQGSEA. The junction had 5 bases not matched to a gene; V was cut back by 7 bases and J by 5 bases. The CDR3 sequence: CSARTGATEAFF. CDR3 nucleotide sequence: TGCAGCGCCAGGACAGGGGCGACTGAAGCTTTCTTT.

CDR3 sequence: CASSQRGGKDTQYF. For the CDR3, the DNA is TGTGCCAGCAGCCAGCGGGGGGGTAAAGATACGCAGTATTTT. The rearrangement uses TRBV5-6 and TRBJ2-3, with TRBD2 identical over 10 bases. Unmatched junction bases numbered 4, after V lost 4 bases and J lost 5 bases. CDR3 length equals 14 residues. The germline V gene has CDR1 SGHDT and CDR2 YYEEEE.

V and J are TRBV5-6 and TRBJ1-1, with D unresolved. This CDR3 is 15 amino acids long. Looked up from germline, CDR1 is SGHDT and CDR2 is YYEEEE. The V gene lost 2 bases and the J gene lost 0 bases, with 11 bases spanning the gap. The CDR3 reads CASSFGLTLNTEAFF. The CDR3 nucleotides read TGTGCCAGCAGCTTCGGACTAACCCTGAACACTGAAGCTTTCTTT.

V usage is TRBV28 and J usage is TRBJ1-2; TRBD1 matches 7 bases. The trim removed 4 bases at V and 6 bases at J, leaving 11 bases unmatched. The length of the CDR3 is 15 residues. Germline values: CDR1 MDHEN, CDR2 SYDVKM. The chain's CDR3 is CASSSPGQPYNGYTF. CDR3 nucleotide sequence: TGTGCCAGCAGTTCACCGGGACAGCCTTACAATGGCTACACCTTC.

The chain employs TRBV28 and TRBJ1-5; 9 bases are a match to TRBD1. The CDR3 extends over 15 amino acids. Germline assignment: CDR1 MDHEN and CDR2 SYDVKM. With 3 bases clipped from V and 6 bases from J, the junction kept 6 bases outside the gene matches. The CDR3 DNA sequence: TGTGCCAGCAGTTTCCAGGGACAGGGTAGTCAGCCCCAGCATTTT. Residues: CASSFQGQGSQPQHF.

This chain uses TRBV5-1 with TRBJ1-4; 10 positions agree with TRBD1. Per the germline V gene, CDR1 is SGHRS and CDR2 is YFSETQ. There are 14 residues in the CDR3. J gave up 9 bases and V 3 bases, and 5 bases lay outside the gene matches. The CDR3 DNA sequence: TGCGCCAGCAGCTCGGGACAGGGGACCCAAAAACTGTTTTTT. The encoded protein is CASSSGQGTQKLFF. The variable domain in full, with the rest retrieved from reference TRBV5-1 and TRBJ1-4, is KAGVTQTPRYLIKTRGQQVTLSCSPISGHRSVSWYQQTPGQGLQFLFEYFSETQRNKGNFPGRFSGRQFSNSRSEMNVSTLELGDSALYLCASSSGQGTQKLFFGSGTQLSVL.

The chain combines TRBV3-1 (or the pseudogene TRBV3-2) with TRBJ1-6; D may be TRBD1 (5 bases). This CDR3 contains 15 residues. The germline CDR1 and CDR2 sequences are LGHDT and YNNKEL (reference sequence). The ends were cut back, 0 bases at V and 8 bases at J, with 11 bases in the middle. The CDR3 coding sequence is TGTGCCAGCAGCCAAGATCCAGGGATCTATTCACCCCTCCACTTT. Translating gives CASSQDPGIYSPLHF.

This chain connects TRBV18 to TRBJ2-7, with D possibly being TRBD2 (7 bases). Trimming shortened V by 5 bases and J by 7 bases, and 12 bases separated the two germline ends. CDR1 and CDR2 from the germline V gene are KGHSH and LQKENI. This CDR3 is 12 amino acids long. The DNA for the CDR3 is TGTGCCAGCTCATCAAGGGGGGGAGAGCAGTACTTC. Amino acid sequence: CASSSRGGEQYF.

This chain links TRBV28 with TRBJ1-1; D not certain. Germline loops: CDR1 MDHEN, CDR2 SYDVKM. This CDR3 is built from 13 residues. V was pared by 10 bases and J by 0 bases, with 12 bases between. For the CDR3, the DNA is TGTGCCACCCTGGAGGGCATGAACACTGAAGCTTTCTTT. Protein product: CATLEGMNTEAFF. Variable domain in full (rest from reference TRBV28 and TRBJ1-1): DVKVTQSSRYLVKRTGEKVFLECVQDMDHENMFWYRQDPGLGLRLIYFSYDVKMKEKGDIPEGYSVSREKKERFSLILESASTNQTSMYLCATLEGMNTEAFFGQGTRLTVV.

The chain joins TRBV19 to TRBJ1-4, with 7 bases aligning to TRBD1. CDR3 length: 15 residues. Germline V CDR1 and CDR2: LNHDA, SQIVND (reference sequence). The ends lost 5 bases at V and 4 bases at J; junction bases unmatched: 7. CDR3 DNA: TGTGCCAGTAGTGGCGGGACAGTCCTTAATGAAAAACTGTTTTTT. Amino acids: CASSGGTVLNEKLFF.

J is TRBJ2-5 and V is TRBV7-6, with TRBD2 identical over 8 bases. From germline, CDR1 is SGHVS and CDR2 FNYEAQ. This CDR3 region has 15 residues. V trimming: 5 bases; J trimming: 5 bases; junction bases outside the gene matches: 10. The CDR3 region has the DNA TGTGCCAGCAGCCCGGGGGGGGCAGGGTTGGAGACCCAGTACTTC. This sequence encodes CASSPGGAGLETQYF. Using reference TRBV7-6 and TRBJ2-5 for the parts outside the CDR3, the full variable domain is GAGVSQSPRYKVTKRGQDVALRCDPISGHVSLYWYRQALGQGPEFLTYFNYEAQQDKSGLPNDRFSAERPEGSISTLTIQRTEQRDSAMYRCASSPGGAGLETQYFGPGTRLLVL.

The V and J genes are TRBV3-1 (or the pseudogene TRBV3-2) and TRBJ2-3; D might be TRBD1 (6 bases). The CDR3 runs to 12 residues. CDR1 and CDR2 (germline): LGHDT, YNNKEL (reference sequence). The germline V and J ends were trimmed by 6 bases and 7 bases, with 11 bases remaining between them. CDR3 region: CASSSTGYTQYF. For the CDR3, the DNA is TGTGCCAGCAGTTCAACAGGGTATACGCAGTATTTT.

This sequence joins TRBV12-5 and TRBJ2-7; 7 nucleotides match TRBD2. Germline V CDR1 and CDR2: LGHNT, FRNRAP. The CDR3 loop spans 13 amino acids. Trimming took 6 bases from V and 2 from J; bases not matched to a gene: 4. The CDR3 bases are TGTGCTAGTGGCGGGGGGAGGACCTACGAGCAGTACTTC. Protein: CASGGGRTYEQYF.

The chain carries TRBV28 and TRBJ2-7, with 7 bases identical to TRBD1. The CDR3 spans 13 residues. The ends lost 3 bases at V and 2 bases at J; junction bases unmatched: 1. Germline V gene sequence: CDR1 MDHEN, CDR2 SYDVKM. CDR3 nucleotides: TGTGCCAGCAGTTTGCAGGGGGCCTACGAGCAGTACTTC. It yields the protein CASSLQGAYEQYF.

The chain employs TRBV5-1 and TRBJ2-7, with D possibly matching TRBD1 (6 bases). V shed 0 bases and J shed 4 bases, with 14 bases lying between them. CDR3 length equals 15 residues. Germline CDR1 SGHRS, CDR2 YFSETQ. DNA of the CDR3: TGCGCCAGCAGCTTGGCCGGGACACATTTTTACGAGCAGTACTTC. Its protein is CASSLAGTHFYEQYF.

This clone occurred once. The chain has TRBV6-5 and TRBJ1-6, with D hard to call. V shed 5 bases and J shed 7 bases, with 6 bases lying between them. Germline CDR1 reads MNHEY; CDR2 reads SVGAGI. This CDR3 spans 12 amino acids. In DNA form, the CDR3 reads TGTGCCAGCAGTCGGAGCAATTCACCCCTCCACTTT. It is translated as CASSRSNSPLHF.

The chain employs TRBV4-1 and TRBJ2-5, with a possible D match to TRBD1 (6 bases). The CDR3 is 13 residues long. Trimming pared 6 bases from V and 5 bases from J, leaving 13 bases between. CDR1 and CDR2 from the germline V gene are MGHRA and YSYEKL. CDR3 protein: CASSPDRRETQYF. In DNA, the CDR3 is TGCGCCAGCAGTCCTGACAGGAGGGAGACCCAGTACTTC.

The chain combines TRBV7-9 with TRBJ1-2; TRBD1 agrees at 10 bases. CDR1 is SEHNR, CDR2 FQNEAQ, per germline (reference sequence). This CDR3 region has 13 residues. J lost 6 bases, V lost 5 bases, and 3 bases had no gene match. CDR3 nucleotide sequence: TGTGCCAGCAGCCCCGACAGGGGGCATGGCTACACCTTC. Its protein product is CASSPDRGHGYTF.

The chain uses TRBV19 and TRBJ2-6; the match to TRBD1 covers 11 bases. Trimming took 5 bases from V and 1 from J; bases not matched to a gene: 1. The length of the CDR3 is 16 residues. Germline V gives CDR1 LNHDA, CDR2 SQIVND (reference sequence). The CDR3 here is CASSGQGASGANVLTF. In nucleotides, the CDR3 is TGTGCCAGTAGTGGACAGGGGGCGTCTGGGGCCAACGTCCTGACTTTC.